The rows below give T cell receptor beta chains drawn from one sample of a study of CD8 T cells in Susac syndrome. TCRdb itself ran the immunoSEQ multiplex PCR reads through MiXCR, one entry per CDR3 protein. The sample records roughly 120,000 distinct CDR3 sequences, around 94% being singletons. The source material was CD4+ T cells from PBMCs. These receptors were taken from a human donor with multiple sclerosis. The CDR3 runs from the conserved cysteine through the conserved F or W. Each record gives: D gene, clone size, V gene, J gene, CDR3 protein. D genes are given only for firm matches. Expanded clones get a size class; other rows say once, few or many, or leave the size out.

-,-,TRBV6-2/TRBV6-3,TRBJ2-7,CAAWGLGEQYF
-,-,TRBV5-6,TRBJ1-1,CASRPGRAGTEAFF
-,-,TRBV4-3,TRBJ1-2,CASSQEGRLPNYGYTF
-,once,TRBV20-1,TRBJ2-1,CSARSGGRETGEQFF
-,once,TRBV6-4,TRBJ2-1,CASSRGAGEQFF
-,-,TRBV2,TRBJ1-5,CASSELGRNQPQHF
-,once,TRBV20-1,TRBJ1-6,CSAYKDGQGNRSLHF
-,-,TRBV19,TRBJ1-1,CASRPQWSGVNTEAFF
TRBD2,-,TRBV20-1,TRBJ2-5,CSARPWTSEETQYF
-,-,TRBV5-1,TRBJ1-2,CASSQERDGLGGYTF
TRBD1,-,TRBV6-1,TRBJ2-1,CATSTGDLVDEQFF
-,-,TRBV15,TRBJ2-7,CATSRDLSYEQYF
-,-,TRBV5-1,TRBJ1-2,CASSLAPGLRGYTF
-,-,TRBV5-6,TRBJ2-5,CASSLGQEETQYF
-,-,TRBV30,TRBJ2-7,CAWSVGSEQYF
-,-,TRBV30,TRBJ1-6,CAWSQGLDSPLHF
-,few,TRBV6-1,TRBJ1-6,CATHGQYNSPLHF
TRBD1,-,TRBV3-1,TRBJ1-3,CASSQGQGSGNTIYF
-,-,TRBV5-6,TRBJ2-5,CASSLGGAGLETQYF
-,-,TRBV4-2,TRBJ2-1,CASSQDRDGGWPINEQFF
-,-,TRBV20-1,TRBJ1-1,CSAKRTHTEAFF
-,-,TRBV3-1,TRBJ2-1,CASSQDLQSSYNEQFF
-,-,TRBV7-3,TRBJ1-1,CASSRQGMNTEAFF
-,-,TRBV5-1,TRBJ2-5,CASSLGIGPRGETQYF
-,-,TRBV20-1,TRBJ2-2,CSARVPGRAETGELFF
-,-,TRBV11-2,TRBJ2-3,CASSLTSWDTQYF